The clone carrying this TCR beta chain occurred many times. This specimen comes from a study of neurological immune-mediated disorders. TCRdb recomputed calls from the 5' RACE reads with MiXCR, one row per CDR3 protein. The table lists 110,000 or so distinct CDR3 sequences, roughly 3.1% of them singletons. This CDR3 is built from 14 residues. CDR1 MNHEY and CDR2 SMNVEV come from the germline V gene (reference sequence). V gave up 7 bases and J gave up 6 bases; unmatched junction bases: 7. The chain has TRBV27 and TRBJ2-1, with TRBD2 matching over 9 bases. The receptor comes from a woman in her twenties or thirties with multiple sclerosis. The sequenced sample was PBMCs. The CDR3 nucleotides read TGTGCCAGCAAAGCTAGCGGGGCTTCCAATGAGCAGTTCTTC. Translation: CASKASGASNEQFF.